The 30 T cell receptor beta chains given below trace back to one sample, sequenced in a study of blood T cell repertoires in COVID-19. Data came from immunoSEQ multiplex PCR; TCRdb stores just in-frame clones and leaves some out. The sample holds fewer than 250,000 clones, 80% to 95% seen once. Sequenced: peripheral blood. The receptors shown here come from a man aged 30 to 39 with COVID-19, enrolled during active disease.

V is TRBV9 and J is TRBJ1-1; a weak D match, TRBD1 (5 bases). The V gene's germline CDR1 is SGDLS and CDR2 YYNGEE. The CDR3 loop spans 14 amino acids. The V end was cut by 4 bases, the J end by 6 bases, with 16 bases between. The CDR3 bases are TGTGCCAGCAGCCCGTGGGGGGGGAGCCCTGAAGCTTTCTTT. Protein sequence: CASSPWGGSPEAFF.

The V gene is TRBV27, the J gene TRBJ1-1, with D possibly matching TRBD1 (5 bases). The germline V gene has CDR1 MNHEY and CDR2 SMNVEV (reference sequence). The ends were cut back, 5 bases at V and 5 bases at J, with 24 bases in the middle. This CDR3 is 17 amino acids long. The CDR3 spells CASSPRGGPGGLTEAFF. Here the CDR3 DNA reads TGTGCCAGCAGTCCTAGGGGCGGGCCGGGAGGTCTTACTGAAGCTTTCTTT.

This clone was recorded once. This chain uses TRBV5-4 with TRBJ1-2; no clear D. The CDR3 spans 12 residues. Germline loops: CDR1 SGHNT, CDR2 YYREEE (reference sequence). Trimming shortened V by 9 bases and J by 3 bases, and 12 bases separated the two germline ends. The CDR3 reads CATNVGDYGYTF. The DNA of the CDR3 is TGTGCCACCAACGTGGGAGACTATGGCTACACCTTC.

The chain combines TRBV2 with TRBJ1-2; weak D call: TRBD1 (5 bases). Trimming shortened V by 4 bases and J by 8 bases, and 20 bases separated the two germline ends. This CDR3 is built from 15 residues. Germline V gene data show CDR1 as SNHLY and CDR2 as FYNNEI. The CDR3 region has the DNA TGTGCCAGCAGTGCCCCATTGGGGAAGGAGGGGGGCTACACCTTC. Amino acids: CASSAPLGKEGGYTF.

The chain links TRBV4-2 to TRBJ1-6, with 8 bases aligning to TRBD1. Losses at the gene ends were 3 bases for V and 6 bases for J; bases not matched to a gene: 4. This CDR3 region has 15 residues. Germline CDR1 and CDR2: LGHNA and YNFKEQ. CDR3 region: CASSHGQGANSPLHF. The CDR3 nucleotides read TGTGCCAGCAGCCACGGACAGGGCGCTAATTCACCCCTCCACTTT.

The chain is built from TRBV5-4 and TRBJ2-1; no definite D call. The CDR3 consists of 12 residues. V lost 1 base and J 9 bases, leaving 8 bases between the germline ends. Germline assignment: CDR1 SGHNT and CDR2 YYREEE (reference sequence). CDR3 bases: TGTGCCAGCAGCTTGAGGCAGGTTGAGCAGTTCTTC. Its protein is CASSLRQVEQFF.

This clone occurred once. The chain employs TRBV6-5 and TRBJ1-6, with TRBD1 matching over 8 bases. The CDR3 runs 15 residues. Germline V lookup: CDR1 MNHEY, CDR2 SVGAGI. J was trimmed by 11 bases and V by 8 bases; bases with no gene match: 14. The CDR3 bases are TGTGCCAGCGGCCTCTCCGGGACAGGTTCCCCACCCCTCCACTTT. This sequence encodes CASGLSGTGSPPLHF.

The rearrangement uses TRBV28 and TRBJ2-2; D perhaps matches TRBD1 (6 bases). V gave up 4 bases and J gave up 4 bases, with 13 bases separating them. CDR3 size: 15 residues. Germline V CDR1 and CDR2: MDHEN, SYDVKM. This chain's CDR3 is CASSSDRRPTGELFF. CDR3 nucleotides: TGTGCCAGCAGTTCGGACAGAAGACCCACCGGGGAGCTGTTTTTT.

CDR3 nucleotide sequence: TGTGCCAGCAGCGCCAGGGGTGGGGACCTCACAGATACGCAGTATTTT. The encoded protein is CASSARGGDLTDTQYF. The chain links TRBV7-9 to TRBJ2-3; weak D call: TRBD1 (6 bases). The CDR3 spans 16 residues. Germline V gene lookup returns CDR1 SEHNR and CDR2 FQNEAQ (reference sequence). The V gene lost 5 bases and the J gene lost 2 bases, with 17 bases spanning the gap.

The chain joins TRBV4-1 to TRBJ1-2; 11 bases are shared with TRBD1. In germline, CDR1 is MGHRA, CDR2 YSYEKL. CDR3 length: 16 residues. J was trimmed by 4 bases and V by 4 bases; bases with no gene match: 8. CDR3 sequence reads: CASSPFHGTGGYGYTF. For the CDR3, the DNA is TGCGCCAGCAGCCCCTTCCACGGGACAGGGGGCTATGGCTACACCTTC.

J is TRBJ2-6 and V is TRBV19; D is uncertain. The V end lost 5 bases, the J end lost 0 bases, and 14 bases lay between the germline ends. Germline V gene data show CDR1 as LNHDA and CDR2 as SQIVND (reference sequence). There are 17 residues in the CDR3. The CDR3 region is CASSLGYIDSGANVLTF. For the CDR3, the DNA is TGTGCCAGTAGTTTAGGGTACATCGACTCTGGGGCCAACGTCCTGACTTTC. The full variable domain, with the rest looked up from reference TRBV19 and TRBJ2-6, is DGGITQSPKYLFRKEGQNVTLSCEQNLNHDAMYWYRQDPGQGLRLIYYSQIVNDFQKGDIAEGYSVSREKKESFPLTVTSAQKNPTAFYLCASSLGYIDSGANVLTFGAGSRLTVL.

The chain combines TRBV18 with TRBJ1-1; 8 bases are shared with TRBD1. The V segment lost 3 bases and the J segment 0 bases; nucleotides outside the gene matches: 12. Germline CDR1 and CDR2: KGHSH and LQKENI. CDR3 size: 18 residues. The CDR3: CASSPRGQGGSLNTEAFF. CDR3 DNA sequence: TGTGCCAGCTCACCGCGAGGACAGGGAGGATCGCTGAACACTGAAGCTTTCTTT.

The V gene is TRBV7-3, the J gene TRBJ2-3, with 7 bases aligning to TRBD2. Trimming took 5 bases from V and 4 from J; bases not matched to a gene: 3. The germline V gene encodes CDR1 SGHTA and CDR2 FQGTGA. The CDR3 runs to 13 residues. The CDR3 bases are TGTGCCAGCAGCCCTCTAGCGGCAGATACGCAGTATTTT. Residues: CASSPLAADTQYF.

The rearrangement joins TRBV19 to TRBJ1-2; D is possibly TRBD1 (5 bases). The CDR3 loop spans 13 amino acids. V was cut by 3 bases and J by 4 bases, with 9 bases left in between. Germline CDR1 and CDR2: LNHDA and SQIVND (reference sequence). CDR3: CASSIDRFYGYTF. CDR3 DNA sequence: TGTGCCAGTAGTATCGACAGATTCTATGGCTACACCTTC.

In this sample, this clone turned up once. This rearrangement joins TRBV30 to TRBJ1-1; 7 nucleotides align to TRBD1. This CDR3 comprises 15 residues. J lost 4 bases, V lost 1 base, and 9 bases had no gene match. CDR1 and CDR2 (germline): GTSNPN, SVGIG (reference sequence). CDR3 DNA: TGTGCCTGGAGTGATGACAGGGCGGGGTCCACTGAAGCTTTCTTT. Protein sequence: CAWSDDRAGSTEAFF.

This rearrangement joins TRBV27 to TRBJ2-2; 9 bases map to TRBD1. From germline, CDR1 is MNHEY and CDR2 SMNVEV (reference sequence). This CDR3 comprises 16 residues. With V trimmed by 4 bases and J by 5 bases, 8 bases remained unmatched. CDR3 bases: TGTGCCAGCAGTTCTCCCGGGACAGGGTGGACCGGGGAGCTGTTTTTT. Translated: CASSSPGTGWTGELFF.

The chain links TRBV10-2 to TRBJ1-2, with 11 bases that match TRBD1. This CDR3 has 15 residues. Germline assignment: CDR1 WSHSY and CDR2 SAAADI. Unmatched junction bases numbered 5, after V lost 4 bases and J lost 4 bases. CDR3: CASSVGTGGVYGYTF. CDR3 DNA sequence: TGCGCCAGCAGTGTGGGGACAGGGGGTGTCTATGGCTACACCTTC.

The chain couples TRBV13 to TRBJ2-2, with D possibly being TRBD2 (6 bases). V lost 4 bases and J lost 5, with 17 bases in between. The CDR3 covers 16 residues. Germline assignment: CDR1 PRHDT and CDR2 FYEKMQ (reference sequence). This CDR3 reads CASSSGGKGGTGELFF. CDR3 sequence (DNA): TGTGCCAGCAGCTCCGGAGGGAAGGGAGGAACCGGGGAGCTGTTTTTT. Complete variable domain (other parts from reference TRBV13 and TRBJ2-2): AAGVIQSPRHLIKEKRETATLKCYPIPRHDTVYWYQQGPGQDPQFLISFYEKMQSDKGSIPDRFSAQQFSDYHSELNMSSLELGDSALYFCASSSGGKGGTGELFFGEGSRLTVL.

This chain joins TRBV6-5 and TRBJ1-2; tentatively, D is TRBD1 (6 bases). Germline V gene lookup returns CDR1 MNHEY and CDR2 SVGAGI. Trimming removed 2 bases from V and 4 bases from J, with 11 bases in between. The CDR3 extends over 14 amino acids. CDR3 in amino acids: CASSYGGASYGYTF. The CDR3 bases are TGTGCCAGCAGTTACGGGGGCGCATCCTATGGCTACACCTTC.

The V call is TRBV5-6, the J call TRBJ1-1; 8 bases match TRBD1. The CDR3 sequence is 14 residues long. Germline trimming cut 3 bases from V and 5 bases from J; bases unmatched to any gene: 6. Germline V gives CDR1 SGHDT, CDR2 YYEEEE. This CDR3 is CASSWDRTWTEAFF. DNA for the CDR3: TGTGCCAGCAGCTGGGACAGGACTTGGACTGAAGCTTTCTTT.

CDR3 sequence: CASTSGGQARSDTQYF. The CDR3 bases are TGTGCCAGCACCTCCGGCGGACAAGCTCGATCAGATACGCAGTATTTT. The V and J genes are TRBV2 and TRBJ2-3; possibly TRBD1 for D (5 bases). Trimming pared 7 bases from V and 4 bases from J, leaving 21 bases between. Germline V CDR1 and CDR2: SNHLY, FYNNEI. The CDR3 contains 16 residues.

This chain connects TRBV6-6 to TRBJ1-4; D not resolved. The CDR3 loop spans 15 amino acids. Per the germline V gene, CDR1 is MNHNY and CDR2 is SVGAGI (reference sequence). The V end was cut by 2 bases, the J end by 2 bases, with 9 bases between. The CDR3 bases are TGTGCCAGCAGTTACCCCCCGGGGACTAATGAAAAACTGTTTTTT. Encoded protein: CASSYPPGTNEKLFF.

The chain joins TRBV5-1 to TRBJ1-4, with D unresolved. Germline CDR1 and CDR2: SGHRS and YFSETQ. The CDR3 has 15 amino acids. Trimming removed 2 bases at V and 3 bases at J, with 11 bases between. The DNA of the CDR3 is TGCGCCAGCAGCTTCGACGGAGCCCCTAATGAAAAACTGTTTTTT. Translating gives CASSFDGAPNEKLFF.

This rearrangement joins TRBV11-3 to TRBJ2-7, with TRBD2 as a possible D gene (6 bases). Trimming cost V 0 bases and J 4 bases, with 7 bases left between them. Per germline, CDR1 SGHNT and CDR2 YENEEA. CDR3 length equals 13 residues. CDR3 DNA: TGTGCCAGCAGCTTAGATGGGACTTACGAGCAGTACTTC. It codes for CASSLDGTYEQYF.

The rearrangement joins TRBV2 to TRBJ1-1; D ambiguous. Per germline, CDR1 SNHLY and CDR2 FYNNEI. Between the trimmed V and J ends, which lost 3 bases and 3 bases, there was a span of 14 bases. The CDR3 covers 15 residues. CDR3 sequence reads: CASSEHSPFDTEAFF. Written as DNA, the CDR3 is TGTGCCAGCAGTGAGCACTCCCCCTTCGACACTGAAGCTTTCTTT.

This chain connects TRBV5-6 to TRBJ2-7, with D possibly TRBD1 on 5 matching bases. V dropped 4 bases and J dropped 5 bases, with 16 bases sitting between them. The germline CDR1 and CDR2 sequences are SGHDT and YYEEEE. The CDR3 contains 14 residues. The CDR3 here is CASSHLVGANEQYF. The CDR3 DNA reads as TGTGCCAGCAGCCATCTCGTAGGGGCGAACGAGCAGTACTTC. Together with reference TRBV5-6 and TRBJ2-7, the CDR3 gives the full variable domain: DAGVTQSPTHLIKTRGQQVTLRCSPKSGHDTVSWYQQALGQGPQFIFQYYEEEERQRGNFPDRFSGHQFPNYSSELNVNALLLGDSALYLCASSHLVGANEQYFGPGTRLTVT.

The chain carries TRBV4-1 and TRBJ1-2; tentative D call: TRBD1 (5 bases). The CDR3 contains 14 residues. Germline V lookup: CDR1 MGHRA, CDR2 YSYEKL. Deletions cut 1 base from V and 4 bases from J, with 10 bases between. The CDR3 DNA reads TGCGCCAGCAGCCAAGGGACATTGCGCTATGGCTACACCTTC. This translates into CASSQGTLRYGYTF.

This rearrangement joins TRBV5-1 to TRBJ2-1; 8 bases fit TRBD2. After removal of 2 bases from V and 2 bases from J, the junction contained 6 bases not matched to a gene. There are 16 residues in the CDR3. CDR1 SGHRS and CDR2 YFSETQ come from the germline V gene. CDR3 sequence: CASSFVGGVTYNEQFF. As DNA, the CDR3 is TGCGCCAGCAGCTTCGTCGGGGGGGTGACCTACAATGAGCAGTTCTTC.

The V gene is TRBV5-4, the J gene TRBJ1-6; 7 bases are a match to TRBD1. The V gene's germline CDR1 is SGHNT and CDR2 YYREEE (reference sequence). This CDR3 is 17 amino acids long. J gave up 10 bases and V 0 bases, and 13 bases lay outside the gene matches. CDR3 coding DNA: TGTGCCAGCAGCTTGGGGGGGGTAGGGGGCCTAGTGTCACCCCTCCACTTT. Translating gives CASSLGGVGGLVSPLHF.

The gene calls are TRBV15 and TRBJ1-4; 7 nucleotides match TRBD1. Germline V CDR1 and CDR2: LNHNV, YYDKDF (reference sequence). The CDR3 extends over 15 amino acids. J lost 10 bases, V lost 5 bases, and 13 bases had no gene match. The CDR3 sequence: CATSASGGLEGKLFF. CDR3 nucleotides: TGTGCCACCAGCGCCTCAGGGGGGCTCGAGGGAAAACTGTTTTTT.